This T cell receptor beta chain was sequenced during a study of T cell responses to AZD1222 COVID-19 vaccine. Findings and limits, study-wide: With dominance at 160-218 and 743-854, vaccine-associated CD4 TCRs spanned spike.

The CDR3 length is 15 residues. Trimming shortened V by 0 bases and J by 9 bases, and 12 bases separated the two germline ends. The germline gives CDR1 MNHEY, CDR2 SVGAGI. On this clone itself: Its matching antigen is unknown.

Sequencing was performed with immunoSEQ multiplex PCR; in TCRdb, only in-frame clones are kept and a portion is missing. The sample contains about 100,000 clones, around nine tenths of which appear only once. The chain is built from TRBV6-5 and TRBJ1-6, with D perhaps TRBD1 (6 bases). The sequence was collected from an adult in good health. The sample consisted of peripheral blood, taken on day 0 of AZD1222 vaccination. CDR3: CASSYSAGASSPLHF. CDR3 nucleotide sequence: TGTGCCAGCAGTTACTCCGCGGGGGCTAGTTCACCCCTCCACTTT.